The TCR beta chain under discussion was sequenced for a study of blood T cell repertoires in COVID-19 (dated by TCRdb to between 2020 and 2021). About the study as a whole: Samples covering the acute and convalescent phases of COVID-19 were provided by collaborators in the United States, Italy and Spain. The material from the prospective study consisted of cDNA or gDNA derived from T cells, B-cell-depleted T cells, or PBMCs. Deeply sampled blood TCRbeta repertoires from subjects exposed to, actively infected with, or recovered from COVID-19 were included in the dataset. The repertoires were made available in a free public database intended to serve as a resource for research on the immune response to SARS-CoV-2. Samples came from the ongoing ImmuneRACE study (first 160 participants) plus 1,254 subjects from 6 global collaborators. A de-identified subject ID, COVID-19 status, age in years and sex were almost always included in the sample metadata. Where available, HLA class I and class II types were taken from metadata supplied by the sample provider and were not determined by assay-based typing. Broader findings and caveats from the paper: How much clinical and demographic metadata was included differed by source and by participant, and the metadata was provided uncurated.

The junction shows trimming of 1 base on V and 5 bases on J, plus 7 bases between the germline ends. Taken from cysteine to phenylalanine, the CDR3 has 13 residues. Left in the record is the CDR3 DNA by itself, 39 bases read in frame from the first base. The germline V gene supplies CDR1 KGHSY and CDR2 FQNENV. In Seattle, one collaborating source enrolled patients while the infection was active and tracked those patients longitudinally over the course of disease. Each collaborating institution followed its own protocols to collect whole blood in K2EDTA tubes. For TCRbeta analysis, collaborators shipped samples in one of three forms: frozen whole blood, isolated PBMCs, or DNA extracted from either of those sample types. TCRbeta CDR3 regions were amplified from genomic DNA by means of the immunoSEQ Assay, a bias-controlled multiplex PCR. The authors' analysis ran thus. The number of nucleated cells in each sample was estimated by amplification of reference gene primers within the assay. To quantify the absolute abundance of each unique TCRbeta CDR3 rearrangement, sequence reads were collapsed and filtered. For each sample, productive Simpson clonality was calculated as the square root of Simpson's diversity index across productive rearrangements. The source is immuneACCESS, and TCRdb retained only in-frame sequences with V and J called. Part of the clones is not carried over; for the studies checked, unresolved V genes explain less than half of this, and the remainder is unexplained. V and J calls and clone size are those listed in that table; D and trimming were worked out from the DNA. For this sample there are 200,000 to 300,000 clones; about 87% appear just once. The ten largest clones capture about 5% of the sample.

Note on this clone: It has no known antigen specificity. No base quality information exists; no much larger clone differs at one position.

What was sequenced was peripheral blood. This receptor was obtained from a woman aged 60-75 years with COVID-19, enrolled during active disease. Recombination joined TRBV16 with TRBJ2-3; the D gene remains uncertain. At the DNA level, the sequence is TGTGCCAGCAGCCAATTCGGTCAAGATACGCAGTATTTT. Translated, it reads CASSQFGQDTQYF.